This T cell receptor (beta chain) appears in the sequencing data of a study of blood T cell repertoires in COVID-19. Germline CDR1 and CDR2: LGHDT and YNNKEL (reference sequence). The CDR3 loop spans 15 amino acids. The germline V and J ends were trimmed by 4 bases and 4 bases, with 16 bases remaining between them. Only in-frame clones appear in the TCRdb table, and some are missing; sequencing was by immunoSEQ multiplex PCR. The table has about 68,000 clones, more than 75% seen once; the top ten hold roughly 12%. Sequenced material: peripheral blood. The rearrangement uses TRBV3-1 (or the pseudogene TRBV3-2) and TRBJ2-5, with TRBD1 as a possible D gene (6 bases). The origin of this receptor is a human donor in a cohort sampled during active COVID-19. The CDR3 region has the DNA TGTGCCAGCAGCCGAACAGGGTCGAGGGGAGAGACCCAGTACTTC. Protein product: CASSRTGSRGETQYF.